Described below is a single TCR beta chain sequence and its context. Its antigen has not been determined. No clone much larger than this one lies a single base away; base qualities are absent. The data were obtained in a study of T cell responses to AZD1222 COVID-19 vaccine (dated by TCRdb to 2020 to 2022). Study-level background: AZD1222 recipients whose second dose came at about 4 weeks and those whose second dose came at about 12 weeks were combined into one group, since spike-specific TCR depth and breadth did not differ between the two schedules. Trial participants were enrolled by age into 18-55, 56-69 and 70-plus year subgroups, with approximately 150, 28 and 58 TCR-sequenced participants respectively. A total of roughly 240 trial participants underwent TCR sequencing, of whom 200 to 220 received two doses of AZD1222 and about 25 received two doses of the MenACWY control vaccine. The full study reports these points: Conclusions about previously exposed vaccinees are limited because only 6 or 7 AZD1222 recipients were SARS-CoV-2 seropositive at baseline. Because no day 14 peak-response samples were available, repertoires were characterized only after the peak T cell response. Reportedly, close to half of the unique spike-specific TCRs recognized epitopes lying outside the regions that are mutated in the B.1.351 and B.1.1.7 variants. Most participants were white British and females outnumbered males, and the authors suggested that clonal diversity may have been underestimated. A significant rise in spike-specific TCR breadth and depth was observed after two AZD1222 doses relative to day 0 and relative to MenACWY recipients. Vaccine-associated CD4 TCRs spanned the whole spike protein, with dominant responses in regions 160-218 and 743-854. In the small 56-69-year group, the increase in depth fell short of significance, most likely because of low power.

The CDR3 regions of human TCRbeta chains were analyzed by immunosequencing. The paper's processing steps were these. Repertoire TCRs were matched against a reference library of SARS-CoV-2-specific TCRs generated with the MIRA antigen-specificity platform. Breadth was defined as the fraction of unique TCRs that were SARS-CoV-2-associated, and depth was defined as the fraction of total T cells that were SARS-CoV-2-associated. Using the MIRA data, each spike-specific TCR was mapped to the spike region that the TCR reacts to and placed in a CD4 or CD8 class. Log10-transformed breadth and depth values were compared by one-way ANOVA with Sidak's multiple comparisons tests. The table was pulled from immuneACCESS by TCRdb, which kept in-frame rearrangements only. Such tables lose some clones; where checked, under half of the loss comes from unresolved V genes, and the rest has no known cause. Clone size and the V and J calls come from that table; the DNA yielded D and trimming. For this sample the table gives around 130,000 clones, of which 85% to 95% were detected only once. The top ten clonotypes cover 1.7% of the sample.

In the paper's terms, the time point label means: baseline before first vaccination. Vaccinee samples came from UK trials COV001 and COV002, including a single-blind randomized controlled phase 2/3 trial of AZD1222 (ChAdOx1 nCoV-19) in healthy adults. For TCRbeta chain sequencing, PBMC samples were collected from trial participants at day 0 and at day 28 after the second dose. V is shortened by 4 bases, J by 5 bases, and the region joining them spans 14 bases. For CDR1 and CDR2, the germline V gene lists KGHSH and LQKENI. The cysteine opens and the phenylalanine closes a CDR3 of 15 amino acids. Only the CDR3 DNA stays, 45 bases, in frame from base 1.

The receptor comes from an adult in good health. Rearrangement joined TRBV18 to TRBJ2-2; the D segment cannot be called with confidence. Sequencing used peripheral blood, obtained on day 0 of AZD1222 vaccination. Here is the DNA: TGTGCCAGCTCACTCGCCGCGCCCTTGACCGGGGAGCTGTTTTTT. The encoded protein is CASSLAAPLTGELFF.